Below, 5 T cell receptor beta chains from the same sample are listed, as sequenced in a study of patients and donors after allogeneic stem cell transplantation. TCRdb itself ran the RT-PCR reads through MiXCR, one entry per CDR3 protein. The sample shows tens of thousands of distinct CDR3 sequences, around 5% of them seen only once. Sample: blood, either unsorted or a sorted T cell fraction (not recorded which). These receptors originate from a human donor who was either an allogeneic HSCT recipient or a stem cell or donor lymphocyte infusion donor (not recorded which). It is not recorded whose cells these are; they may come from a transplant donor.

This clonotype was picked up many times. V usage is TRBV19 and J usage is TRBJ1-5; 9 bases align to TRBD1. This CDR3 contains 16 residues. Per germline, CDR1 LNHDA and CDR2 SQIVND (reference sequence). V lost 4 bases and J lost 7; bases outside the gene matches: 11. The CDR3 DNA reads as TGTGCCAGTAGTACCCGGGGACAGGGTGGGAGCCAGCCCCAGCATTTT. Amino acid sequence: CASSTRGQGGSQPQHF.

This clonotype was picked up a small number of times. This chain joins TRBV6-5 and TRBJ1-1; no clear D. The V gene's germline CDR1 is MNHEY and CDR2 SVGAGI. The CDR3 extends over 13 amino acids. V lost 4 bases and J lost 0, with 6 bases in between. CDR3 bases: TGTGCCAGCAGTTCCCCCCTGAACACTGAAGCTTTCTTT. Its translation: CASSSPLNTEAFF.

This clonotype was counted at least ten times. The chain is built from TRBV20-1 and TRBJ2-7; 9 nucleotides align to TRBD1. This CDR3 comprises 14 residues. Germline-derived CDR1 and CDR2 are DFQATT and SNEGSKA (reference sequence). Losses at the gene ends were 2 bases for V and 6 bases for J; bases not matched to a gene: 8. CDR3 nucleotide sequence: TGCAGTGCTAGAAGTCCACAGGGGGCTGGCGAGCAGTACTTC. Translation: CSARSPQGAGEQYF.

The sample holds many counts of this clonotype. The V call is TRBV2, the J call TRBJ2-5; weak D call: TRBD2 (6 bases). Germline CDR1 reads SNHLY; CDR2 reads FYNNEI. The CDR3 runs to 13 residues. Trimming left V 4 bases short and J 5 bases short, with 11 bases between. The DNA for the CDR3 is TGTGCCAGCAGTGTTCGGGCGGGGGAGACCCAGTACTTC. Its protein is CASSVRAGETQYF.

This clonotype is termed medium-sized (0.01 to 0.1%). J is TRBJ1-1 and V is TRBV27; TRBD1 matches 7 bases. This CDR3 region has 14 residues. CDR1 and CDR2 (germline): MNHEY, SMNVEV (reference sequence). The J segment lost 10 bases and the V segment lost 1 base, leaving 9 bases of the junction unmatched. Here the CDR3 reads CASSLYPDEGAAFF. Written as DNA, the CDR3 is TGTGCCAGCAGTTTATACCCCGACGAGGGGGCAGCTTTCTTT.